The 7 T cell receptor beta chains in this list originate from one sample, sequenced in a study of blood T cells in healthy people across ages. Using a J-beta primer mix together with a sample-barcoded 5' primer, a second PCR was run for roughly 7 to 12 cycles. MiXCR, run by TCRdb on the 5' RACE reads, gives a single entry per CDR3 protein. The repertoire holds about 640,000 distinct CDR3 sequences, with 58% as singletons. The material sequenced was blood. The receptor source for this set is a man between 60 and 70 years old in good health.

The genes are TRBV29-1 and TRBJ1-5, with D perhaps matching TRBD1 (6 bases). With 8 bases removed from V and 7 bases from J, the gap between germline ends came to 18 bases. The CDR3 spans 13 residues. Germline CDR1 is SQVTM and CDR2 is ANQGSEA. The CDR3: CSTEGGKGQPQHF. The DNA for the CDR3 is TGCAGCACCGAGGGGGGAAAAGGCCAGCCCCAGCATTTT.

V gene TRBV7-9 combines with J gene TRBJ2-6; tentative D call: TRBD1 (5 bases). The germline V and J ends were trimmed by 5 bases and 1 base, with 21 bases remaining between them. The CDR3 is 19 amino acids. Per the germline V gene, CDR1 is SEHNR and CDR2 is FQNEAQ (reference sequence). The DNA for the CDR3 is TGTGCCAGCAGCCCTCTTCTCGGCAGGGTTAATTCTGGGGCCAACGTCCTGACTTTC. This gives the protein CASSPLLGRVNSGANVLTF.

The V gene is TRBV4-1, the J gene TRBJ2-7, with unresolved D. Germline assignment: CDR1 MGHRA and CDR2 YSYEKL. CDR3 length: 13 residues. V lost 3 bases and J lost 4, with 10 bases in between. This CDR3 is CASSQNSLYEQYF. The CDR3 region has the DNA TGCGCCAGCAGCCAGAACTCTCTGTACGAGCAGTACTTC.

The genes are TRBV5-1 and TRBJ2-7, with 7 bases fitting TRBD1. CDR3 length: 15 amino acids. CDR1 SGHRS and CDR2 YFSETQ come from the germline V gene. The trim removed 0 bases at V and 4 bases at J, leaving 7 bases unmatched. CDR3 coding DNA: TGCGCCAGCAGCTTGGCTGGGGACAGTCAATACGAGCAGTACTTC. This gives the protein CASSLAGDSQYEQYF.

This clonotype was recorded a few times. The chain employs TRBV20-1 and TRBJ2-3, with no clear D. This CDR3 is 11 amino acids long. Germline lookup yields CDR1 DFQATT and CDR2 SNEGSKA (reference sequence). V lost 8 bases, J lost 1 base, and 7 bases lay in between. The CDR3 DNA reads as TGCAGTATAACAGGCACAGATACGCAGTATTTT. It translates to CSITGTDTQYF.

The CDR3 DNA reads TGCGCCAGCAGTACCGGACAGGTCGGGGAGACCCAGTACTTC. Encoded protein: CASSTGQVGETQYF. The J gene is TRBJ2-5, the V gene TRBV10-1; 7 bases are a match to TRBD1. The V gene end was trimmed by 5 bases and the J gene end by 5 bases; junction bases not matched to a gene: 8. The CDR3 extends over 14 amino acids. Germline V gives CDR1 WNHNN, CDR2 SYGVQD (reference sequence).

The chain couples TRBV12-3 or TRBV12-4 to TRBJ2-1; a weak D match, TRBD2 (5 bases). V was trimmed by 7 bases and J by 2 bases, leaving 21 bases between them. This CDR3 is 17 amino acids long. CDR3 in DNA: TGTGCCAGCACCAATGCCAGGTGGGCGGAGGCCTACAATGAGCAGTTCTTC. Residues: CASTNARWAEAYNEQFF.